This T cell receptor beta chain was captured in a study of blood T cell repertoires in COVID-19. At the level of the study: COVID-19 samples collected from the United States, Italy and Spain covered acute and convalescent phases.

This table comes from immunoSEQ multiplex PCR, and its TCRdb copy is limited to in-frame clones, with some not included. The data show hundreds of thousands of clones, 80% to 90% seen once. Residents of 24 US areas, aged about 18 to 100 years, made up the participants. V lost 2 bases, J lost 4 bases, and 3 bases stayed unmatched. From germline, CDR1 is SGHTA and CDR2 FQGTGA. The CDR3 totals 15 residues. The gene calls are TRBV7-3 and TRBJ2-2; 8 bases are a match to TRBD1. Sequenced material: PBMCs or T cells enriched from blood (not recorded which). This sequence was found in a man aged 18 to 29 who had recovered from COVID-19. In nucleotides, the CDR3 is TGTGCCAGCAGCTTACGTGGACAGGGCACCGGGGAGCTGTTTTTT. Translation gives CASSLRGQGTGELFF.